Listed below are T cell receptor beta chains from one sample, sequenced in a study of T cell changes during pregnancy in multiple sclerosis. The table came from immunoSEQ multiplex PCR; TCRdb's copy has only in-frame clones and leaves some out. The profile shows tens of thousands of clones, approximately 87% of them singletons. Sequenced here: peripheral blood, sampled in the first trimester of pregnancy. The receptors here all came from a female donor in good health, enrolled as a control in a pregnancy study. The CDR3 runs from the conserved cysteine through the conserved F or W. A D gene is named only where the DNA matches it firmly. The listing skips clone size in some rows; elsewhere it reads once, few, many or a size class.

>TRBJ1-3|TRBV2|-|TRBD1
TGTGCCGGATTAGGGACAGCCTCTTTCGGAAACACCATATATTTT
CAGLGTASFGNTIYF
>TRBJ2-7|TRBV27|few|-
TGTGCCAGCAGTCAGATATCCGGGACATATTATTCTGCCTACGAGCAGTACTTC
CASSQISGTYYSAYEQYF
>TRBJ2-5|TRBV5-5|-|-
TGTGCCAGCAGCGTACACACCCTCCAAGAGACCCAGTACTTC
CASSVHTLQETQYF
>TRBJ1-4|TRBV25-1|-|TRBD1
TGTGCCAGCAGTATCCCGACAGGGGGGAATGAAAAACTGTTTTTT
CASSIPTGGNEKLFF
>TRBJ1-3|TRBV7-2|-|-
TGTGCCAGCAGCTTAGCCTCAGGGGGAAACACCATATATTTT
CASSLASGGNTIYF
>TRBJ2-2|TRBV28|-|-
TGTGCCAGCAGAGGGGCTAGCGAGACGAACACCGGGGAGCTGTTTTTT
CASRGASETNTGELFF
>TRBJ1-6|TRBV10-3|-|TRBD1
TGTGCCATCAGAGACAGGGAAGAACCCCTCCACTTT
CAIRDREEPLHF
>TRBJ2-5|TRBV6-5|few|-
TGTGCCAGCAGTTACTCGGGGGGGCAGGGAAAGACCCAGTACTTC
CASSYSGGQGKTQYF
>TRBJ2-2|TRBV6-4|-|-
TGTGCCAGCAGTGACTCCCCGACTAGTGAAATCGGGGAGCTGTTTTTT
CASSDSPTSEIGELFF
>TRBJ2-7|TRBV28|-|TRBD2
TGTGCCAGCAGTTTGGGGACTAGCGGGAGTTACGGCGAGCAGTACTTC
CASSLGTSGSYGEQYF
>TRBJ2-7|TRBV7-9|-|-
TGTGCCAGCAGCCAAGACATCGGGACAAACCACGAGCAGTACTTC
CASSQDIGTNHEQYF
>TRBJ1-4|TRBV2|-|TRBD1
TGTGCCAGCAGTGATCAGGGGGCGCGAGAAAAACTGTTTTTT
CASSDQGAREKLFF
>TRBJ2-7|TRBV7-9|once|TRBD2
TGTGCCAGCAGCTCCGATCCGGGACTAGCCTACGAGCAGTACTTC
CASSSDPGLAYEQYF
>TRBJ2-1|TRBV6-5|-|-
TGTGCCAGCAGGAGGACAGTTACCTACAATGAGCAGTTCTTC
CASRRTVTYNEQFF
>TRBJ2-3|TRBV7-9|-|-
TGTGCCAGCAGCTTAAACGGCAGGAGCACAGATACGCAGTATTTT
CASSLNGRSTDTQYF
>TRBJ1-4|TRBV7-8|-|-
TGTGCCAGCAGCTCATCGAGATTACCGAGGGCAACTAATGAAAAACTGTTTTTT
CASSSSRLPRATNEKLFF
>TRBJ1-2|TRBV27|few|-
TGTGCCAGCAGACGGGACTCTTCTAACTATGGCTACACCTTC
CASRRDSSNYGYTF
>TRBJ2-3|TRBV5-1|-|TRBD1
TGCGCCAGCAGCTTGTTTCCCGGACAGGGGGCCGGTACGCAGTATTTT
CASSLFPGQGAGTQYF
>TRBJ2-1|TRBV5-1|-|TRBD2
TGCGCCAGCAGCTTCCCAATAGCGGGAGGAACCTACAATGAGCAGTTCTTC
CASSFPIAGGTYNEQFF
>TRBJ1-2|TRBV25-1|-|TRBD1
TGTGCCAGCAGGGATCCCAATCAGGGGGCCCTTAATGGCTACACCTTC
CASRDPNQGALNGYTF
>TRBJ2-7|TRBV29-1|-|TRBD1
TGCAGCGTTGGGTCGACAGGGGGTAGCGAGCAGTACTTC
CSVGSTGGSEQYF
>TRBJ1-6|TRBV7-2|-|TRBD1
TGTGCCAGCAGCTTAGGTCAGGGGGCTTATTCACCCCTCCACTTT
CASSLGQGAYSPLHF
>TRBJ1-4|TRBV6-1|-|-
TGTGCCAGCACGATAGGAGGGGCGGGAAATGAAAAACTGTTTTTT
CASTIGGAGNEKLFF
>TRBJ2-5|TRBV5-6|-|TRBD2
TGTGCCAGCAGCTTCGGACTAGCGGTTCAAGAGACCCAGTACTTC
CASSFGLAVQETQYF
>TRBJ2-1|TRBV7-2|few|-
TGTGCCAGCAGCTTACGACTCGACAATGAGCAGTTCTTC
CASSLRLDNEQFF
>TRBJ1-6|TRBV11-2|once|-
TGTGCCAGCAGCTTAGCGTTGGCCAGGGATAATTCACCCCTCCACTTT
CASSLALARDNSPLHF
>TRBJ2-1|TRBV10-3|-|-
TGTGCCATCAGTGAGTCCCCGGGACTCTCGTTCTACAATGAGCAGTTCTTC
CAISESPGLSFYNEQFF
>TRBJ2-7|TRBV6-6|-|-
TGTGCCAGCAGTCTCAAGGACAGTCGGCCTTCCTACGAGCAGTACTTC
CASSLKDSRPSYEQYF
>TRBJ2-7|TRBV28|-|-
TGTGCCAGCAGCTCCCCAGGGAATAACGACGAGCAGTACTTC
CASSSPGNNDEQYF
>TRBJ2-6|TRBV7-9|-|-
TGTGCCAGCAGCCCCTCAGGCTCTGGGGCCAACGTCCTGACTTTC
CASSPSGSGANVLTF
>TRBJ2-7|TRBV4-1|-|TRBD1
TGCGCCAGCAGCCTACGGGACAGCCCGTCCTACGAGCAGTACTTC
CASSLRDSPSYEQYF
>TRBJ1-1|TRBV6-4|-|-
TGTGCCAGCAGCCGGGGAGCGAACACTGAAGCTTTCTTT
CASSRGANTEAFF
>TRBJ2-7|TRBV14|-|-
TGTGCCAGCAGCCCCTACCTAGCGTCCTACGAGCAGTACTTC
CASSPYLASYEQYF
>TRBJ1-5|TRBV10-3|-|TRBD1
TGTGCCATCAGTAGGGACAGTAATCAGCCCCAGCATTTT
CAISRDSNQPQHF
>TRBJ2-1|TRBV5-8|-|TRBD1
TGTGCCAGCAGCTTTGGGCAGGGGGTCGATGAGCAGTTCTTC
CASSFGQGVDEQFF
>TRBJ2-2|TRBV5-6|-|-
TGTGCCAGCAGCTTTCAGGGTACCGGGGAGCTGTTTTTT
CASSFQGTGELFF
>TRBJ2-7|TRBV6-1|-|TRBD2
TGTGCCGGCGGACTAGCGGGGGGGTACGAGCAGTACTTC
CAGGLAGGYEQYF
>TRBJ2-5|TRBV11-2|-|-
TGTGCCAGCAGCGCCGGAGGGGGCGATGCCGAGACCCAGTACTTC
CASSAGGGDAETQYF
>TRBJ2-4|TRBV6-1|-|-
TGTGCCAGCAGCATCATACAGGGAGACAAAAACATTCAGTACTTC
CASSIIQGDKNIQYF
>TRBJ1-1|TRBV28|once|-
TGTGCCAGCTCTTCGGGGGGGGGCTATAGGAACACTGAAGCTTTCTTT
CASSSGGGYRNTEAFF
>TRBJ1-2|TRBV2|-|TRBD1
TGTGCCAGCAGTCCTCCCGGGACAGGGGGATTGGAATATGGCTACACCTTC
CASSPPGTGGLEYGYTF
>TRBJ2-1|TRBV18|-|TRBD2
TGTGCCAGCTCACCATTGACTAGCAGCTACAATGAGCAGTTCTTC
CASSPLTSSYNEQFF
>TRBJ1-5|TRBV28|-|TRBD1
TGTGCCAGTAACCATGGGACAGGGGGTGGTTATAGCAATCAGCCCCAGCATTTT
CASNHGTGGGYSNQPQHF
>TRBJ2-5|TRBV11-2|once|TRBD2
TGTGCCAGCAGCTCGACAACTAGCGGGGGGGTGGAGACCCAGTACTTC
CASSSTTSGGVETQYF
>TRBJ2-7|TRBV7-8|-|TRBD1
TGTGCCAGCAGCAAGGACAGGGCCTACGAGCAGTACTTC
CASSKDRAYEQYF
>TRBJ1-5|TRBV4-2|-|TRBD1
TGTGCCAGCAGCCCATACTTGGACAGGGGGCAAGGCAATCAGCCCCAGCATTTT
CASSPYLDRGQGNQPQHF
>TRBJ2-5|TRBV6-1|-|-
TGTGCCAGCAGTGGACCAAACAGGGCTGAGACCCAGTACTTC
CASSGPNRAETQYF
>TRBJ2-1|TRBV5-6|-|-
TGTGCCAGCAGCTTGGGGGTAGGGGGGGGCTACAATGAGCAGTTCTTC
CASSLGVGGGYNEQFF
>TRBJ2-1|TRBV7-3|-|TRBD1
TGTGCCAGCAGCGTGGGACAGGGGGCGATGGATGAGCAGTTCTTC
CASSVGQGAMDEQFF
>TRBJ2-5|TRBV20-1|-|-
TGCAGTGCTAGAGATAGGAGGACCCAGTACTTC
CSARDRRTQYF
>TRBJ2-7|TRBV5-4|few|TRBD1
TGTGCCAGCAGCTTGGGGGACAGGGGCTATCCCTACGAGCAGTACTTC
CASSLGDRGYPYEQYF
>TRBJ1-2|TRBV5-1|-|-
TGCGCCAGCAGCACCGAGAATGGCTACACCTTC
CASSTENGYTF
>TRBJ2-3|TRBV7-8|-|TRBD2
TGTGCCAGCAGCTTAGCTTTAGCGGGGGGGCCCGGCACAGATACGCAGTATTTT
CASSLALAGGPGTDTQYF
>TRBJ1-1|TRBV20-1|-|-
TGCAGTGCTAGCAACACGCGGGCTACTTTCTTT
CSASNTRATFF
>TRBJ1-1|TRBV2|few|-
TGTGCCAGCAGTGAAGGAGGTACGGACACTGAAGCTTTCTTT
CASSEGGTDTEAFF